This TCR beta chain was recovered during a study of T cells of healthy individuals. Trimming cost V 6 bases and J 5 bases; bases outside gene matches: 11. CDR3 length: 16 amino acids. Looked up from germline, CDR1 is SQVTM and CDR2 is ANQGSEA. TCRdb used MiXCR to reprocess the 5' RACE reads, holding one entry per CDR3 protein. This table holds 60,000 to 80,000 distinct CDR3 sequences, around 15% found once. This receptor was obtained from a human donor in good health. The J gene is TRBJ2-1, the V gene TRBV29-1, with TRBD2 matching 12 bases. CDR3 sequence reads: CSVEGLAGGGDNEQFF. DNA for the CDR3: TGCAGCGTCGAGGGCCTAGCGGGAGGGGGAGACAATGAGCAGTTCTTC.